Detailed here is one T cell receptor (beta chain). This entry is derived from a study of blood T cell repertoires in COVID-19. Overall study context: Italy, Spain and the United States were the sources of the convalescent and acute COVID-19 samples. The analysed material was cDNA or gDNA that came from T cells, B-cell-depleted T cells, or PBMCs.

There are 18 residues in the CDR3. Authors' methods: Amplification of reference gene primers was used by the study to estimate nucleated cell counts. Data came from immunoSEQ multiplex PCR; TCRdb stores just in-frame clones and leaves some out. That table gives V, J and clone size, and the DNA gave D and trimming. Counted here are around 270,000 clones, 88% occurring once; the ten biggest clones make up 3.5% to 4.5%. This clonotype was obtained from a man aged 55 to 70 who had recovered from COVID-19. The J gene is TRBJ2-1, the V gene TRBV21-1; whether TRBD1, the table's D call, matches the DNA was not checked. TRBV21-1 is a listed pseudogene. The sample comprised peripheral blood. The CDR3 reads CASSSSRVGPSSYNEQFF. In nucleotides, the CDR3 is TGTGCCAGCAGCTCCTCGCGAGTGGGGCCAAGCTCCTACAATGAGCAGTTCTTC.